These 25 T cell receptor beta chains were all obtained from the same sample, sequenced in a study of circulating and synovial CD4+ cells in juvenile arthritis. Sequencing used immunoSEQ multiplex PCR; TCRdb keeps in-frame clones, though not all of them. The table includes around 32,000 clones, around 96% detected once. Specimen: CD4+ T cells from blood. These receptors were obtained from a human donor with juvenile idiopathic arthritis.

The rearrangement uses TRBV6-1 and TRBJ2-3, with D unclear. The CDR3 extends over 13 amino acids. V was clipped by 1 base and J by 2 bases, with 4 bases between them. The germline V gene encodes CDR1 MNHNS and CDR2 SASEGT. DNA of the CDR3: TGTGCCAGCAGTGAAGTCCTCACAGATACGCAGTATTTT. This codes for CASSEVLTDTQYF.

V and J are TRBV19 and TRBJ1-5; weak D call: TRBD1 (5 bases). The germline V and J ends were trimmed by 3 bases and 1 base, with 10 bases remaining between them. Per germline, CDR1 LNHDA and CDR2 SQIVND (reference sequence). The CDR3 length is 15 residues. DNA of the CDR3: TGTGCCAGTAGTATCGGCGGGGCGAGCAATCAGCCCCAGCATTTT. It translates to CASSIGGASNQPQHF.

CDR3 region: CASQPPETLLTVYEQYF. The CDR3 DNA sequence: TGTGCCAGCCAGCCCCCCGAGACCCTGCTGACAGTCTACGAGCAGTACTTC. The V and J genes are TRBV25-1 and TRBJ2-7, with D possibly matching TRBD1 (5 bases). V lost 8 bases and J lost 3, with 26 bases in between. CDR1 and CDR2 (germline): MGHDK, SYGVNS. This CDR3 contains 17 residues.

The CDR3 protein is CASRQPGSTDTQYF. The CDR3 DNA is TGCGCCAGCAGACAACCGGGGTCAACAGATACGCAGTATTTT. V is TRBV4-1 and J is TRBJ2-3, with D perhaps matching TRBD2 (5 bases). The CDR3 contains 14 residues. Trimming pared 6 bases from V and 3 bases from J, leaving 13 bases between. Germline CDR1 and CDR2: MGHRA and YSYEKL.

The genes are TRBV5-4 and TRBJ1-5, with unresolved D. The CDR3 totals 13 residues. V lost 4 bases to trimming and J lost 4 bases, with 9 bases between them. Germline CDR1 SGHNT, CDR2 YYREEE (reference sequence). In nucleotides, the CDR3 is TGTGCCAGCAGCCGAGGGTGGAATCAGCCCCAGCATTTT. This translates into CASSRGWNQPQHF.

This clone was recorded a few times. This chain connects TRBV4-3 to TRBJ2-5, with TRBD1 matching over 8 bases. Germline lookup yields CDR1 LGHNA and CDR2 YSLEER. This CDR3 comprises 16 residues. With V trimmed by 1 base and J by 4 bases, 8 bases remained unmatched. This CDR3 reads CASSQVGQGARETQYF. In DNA, the CDR3 is TGCGCCAGCAGCCAAGTAGGCCAGGGGGCCCGAGAGACCCAGTACTTC.

The chain carries TRBV19 and TRBJ2-2, with 8 nucleotides matching TRBD1. Germline V gives CDR1 LNHDA, CDR2 SQIVND (reference sequence). The CDR3 is 14 amino acids. V gave up 5 bases and J gave up 5 bases; unmatched junction bases: 4. This CDR3 is CASSRDRRTGELFF. The CDR3 region has the DNA TGTGCCAGTAGTCGGGACAGGCGGACCGGGGAGCTGTTTTTT.

The V gene is TRBV5-1, the J gene TRBJ2-7; 8 positions agree with TRBD2. The ends lost 0 bases at V and 9 bases at J; junction bases unmatched: 2. This CDR3 contains 12 residues. Germline CDR1 is SGHRS and CDR2 is YFSETQ. The DNA of the CDR3 is TGCGCCAGCAGCTTGGGGGCGGGGGGGCAGTACTTC. Protein product: CASSLGAGGQYF.

This rearrangement joins TRBV5-4 to TRBJ2-7; 9 nucleotides align to TRBD2. V was pared by 1 base and J by 5 bases, with 4 bases of the junction left unmatched. This CDR3 comprises 14 residues. Per germline, CDR1 SGHNT and CDR2 YYREEE (reference sequence). CDR3 amino acids: CASSLMVAGDEQYF. In nucleotides, the CDR3 is TGTGCCAGCAGCTTGATGGTAGCGGGGGACGAGCAGTACTTC.

The chain combines TRBV28 with TRBJ1-2; possibly TRBD1 for D (5 bases). The CDR3 loop spans 14 amino acids. In germline, CDR1 is MDHEN, CDR2 SYDVKM. The V end was cut by 6 bases, the J end by 3 bases, with 14 bases between. The chain's CDR3 is CASSTQGGYYGYTF. In DNA form, the CDR3 reads TGTGCCAGCAGCACCCAGGGAGGGTACTATGGCTACACCTTC.

This chain links TRBV12-5 with TRBJ1-6; D call uncertain. Trimming took 3 bases from V and 9 from J, leaving 3 bases between them. The CDR3 runs 11 residues. Germline-derived CDR1 and CDR2 are LGHNT and FRNRAP. The DNA for the CDR3 is TGTGCTAGTGGTTTCGGTTCACCCCTCCACTTT. Amino acid sequence: CASGFGSPLHF.

V and J are TRBV23-1 and TRBJ2-1; 10 bases line up with TRBD1. TRBV23-1 is annotated as an ORF whose role is uncertain. The V segment lost 1 base and the J segment 7 bases; nucleotides outside the gene matches: 1. The CDR3 is made up of 14 amino acids. The CDR3 region has the DNA TGCGCCAGCAGTCAATTGGGACAGGGGAATGAGCAGTTCTTC. Translation: CASSQLGQGNEQFF.

V gene TRBV27 combines with J gene TRBJ1-5; unclear D gene. The CDR3 sequence is 17 residues long. CDR1 and CDR2 (germline): MNHEY, SMNVEV (reference sequence). The V and J ends lost 3 bases and 0 bases respectively, with 15 bases between them. The CDR3 DNA sequence: TGTGCCAGCAGTTTGGAGGGCAGGCACTATAGCAATCAGCCCCAGCATTTT. Protein sequence: CASSLEGRHYSNQPQHF.

The rearrangement links TRBV6-5 to TRBJ2-7; 7 bases agree with TRBD2. Unmatched junction bases numbered 10, after V lost 0 bases and J lost 5 bases. CDR1 and CDR2 (germline): MNHEY, SVGAGI. The CDR3 covers 16 residues. The CDR3 DNA follows: TGTGCCAGCAGTTACTCTTCCTGGGAGGGGTCTGACGAGCAGTACTTC. This gives the protein CASSYSSWEGSDEQYF.

The chain uses TRBV10-3 and TRBJ2-1; 9 nucleotides line up with TRBD1. The CDR3 extends over 13 amino acids. The junction had 5 bases not matched to a gene; V was cut back by 8 bases and J by 6 bases. Germline lookup yields CDR1 ENHRY and CDR2 SYGVKD. CDR3 sequence: CAIAQDRGNEQFF. CDR3 nucleotides: TGTGCCATCGCCCAGGACAGGGGCAATGAGCAGTTCTTC.

The rearrangement joins TRBV5-6 to TRBJ2-3; the match to TRBD2 covers 8 bases. The CDR3 sequence is 16 residues long. V gave up 1 base and J gave up 2 bases; unmatched junction bases: 6. CDR1 and CDR2 (germline): SGHDT, YYEEEE. CDR3 sequence (DNA): TGTGCCAGCAGCTTGTTCTTGCGGGGGGACACAGATACGCAGTATTTT. Translation: CASSLFLRGDTDTQYF.

The chain couples TRBV29-1 to TRBJ2-7; 9 nucleotides match TRBD2. CDR1 and CDR2 from the germline V gene are SQVTM and ANQGSEA. The CDR3 totals 14 residues. The J segment lost 3 bases and the V segment lost 4 bases, leaving 7 bases of the junction unmatched. CDR3 sequence (DNA): TGCAGCGTTGGTCTAGCGGGAAGTAACTACGAGCAGTACTTC. It yields the protein CSVGLAGSNYEQYF.

This chain uses TRBV7-6 with TRBJ2-6, with 8 bases matching TRBD2. CDR3 length: 16 residues. J lost 3 bases, V lost 5 bases, and 6 bases had no gene match. Germline V CDR1 and CDR2: SGHVS, FNYEAQ. The CDR3 sequence: CASSAGGAGGANVLTF. CDR3 bases: TGTGCCAGCAGCGCCGGGGGGGCTGGTGGGGCCAACGTCCTGACTTTC.

V and J are TRBV9 and TRBJ2-3; 8 positions match TRBD1. Germline V gene data show CDR1 as SGDLS and CDR2 as YYNGEE. The CDR3 sequence is 15 residues long. V was pared by 6 bases and J by 0 bases, with 6 bases of the junction left unmatched. CDR3 protein: CASTRTGTSTDTQYF. The CDR3 region has the DNA TGTGCCAGCACCCGGACAGGGACTAGCACAGATACGCAGTATTTT.

This rearrangement joins TRBV5-4 to TRBJ1-2; 7 bases agree with TRBD1. The CDR3 contains 15 residues. CDR1 is SGHNT, CDR2 YYREEE, per germline (reference sequence). After removal of 2 bases from V and 2 bases from J, the junction contained 6 bases not matched to a gene. CDR3 residues: CASSFRGGENYGYTF. Here the CDR3 DNA reads TGTGCCAGCAGCTTCCGAGGGGGCGAGAACTATGGCTACACCTTC.

J is TRBJ1-5 and V is TRBV2; D gene unclear. CDR1 is SNHLY and CDR2 is FYNNEI in the germline V gene. The CDR3 is made up of 15 amino acids. The V and J ends lost 2 bases and 6 bases respectively, with 14 bases between them. For the CDR3, the DNA is TGTGCCAGCAGTGAAAGCGAAAGGTTGGGTCAGCCCCAGCATTTT. This codes for CASSESERLGQPQHF.

The rearrangement uses TRBV6-5 and TRBJ2-3, with 7 bases that match TRBD2. This CDR3 contains 13 residues. The germline V gene has CDR1 MNHEY and CDR2 SVGAGI. The J segment lost 8 bases and the V segment lost 4 bases, leaving 6 bases of the junction unmatched. The CDR3 loop reads CASSSTSPGTQYF. The CDR3 DNA sequence: TGTGCCAGCAGTTCGACTAGCCCTGGTACGCAGTATTTT.

The CDR3 nucleotides read TGCGCCAGCAGCCAGGGACTAGCGGGGGGCCGAGCCAAAAACATTCAGTACTTC. Translating gives CASSQGLAGGRAKNIQYF. This chain links TRBV4-3 with TRBJ2-4, with 15 bases that match TRBD2. The germline V gene encodes CDR1 LGHNA and CDR2 YSLEER. The V and J ends lost 3 bases and 0 bases, in that order; junction bases with no gene match: 3. This CDR3 has 18 residues.

The chain combines TRBV25-1 with TRBJ1-1; no reliable D call. Deletions cut 2 bases from V and 4 bases from J, with 8 bases between. The CDR3 consists of 13 residues. In germline, CDR1 is MGHDK, CDR2 SYGVNS. The CDR3 spells CASSEGGSTEAFF. CDR3 coding DNA: TGTGCCAGCAGTGAAGGAGGGAGCACTGAAGCTTTCTTT. Looking up the rest from reference TRBV25-1 and TRBJ1-1 gives the full variable domain: EADIYQTPRYLVIGTGKKITLECSQTMGHDKMYWYQQDPGMELHLIHYSYGVNSTEKGDLSSESTVSRIRTEHFPLTLESARPSHTSQYLCASSEGGSTEAFFGQGTRLTVV.

V and J are TRBV6-1 and TRBJ2-3, with 9 positions matching TRBD2. With V trimmed by 4 bases and J by 5 bases, 16 bases remained unmatched. CDR3 length: 18 amino acids. The germline gives CDR1 MNHNS, CDR2 SASEGT. The CDR3 coding sequence is TGTGCCAGCAGTGCAGAGGGACCGGGACTAGCAGGGTTAGATACGCAGTATTTT. Protein: CASSAEGPGLAGLDTQYF.